A single sample gave rise to the 31 T cell receptor beta chains below, sequenced in a study of blood T cell repertoires in COVID-19. Only in-frame clones appear in the TCRdb table, and some are missing; sequencing was by immunoSEQ multiplex PCR. The table shows about 130,000 clones, with 86% occurring only once. Material: PBMCs or T cells enriched from blood (not recorded which). The receptors shown here come from a woman between 50 and 59 years old who had recovered from COVID-19.

In its sample, this clone is medium-sized. V and J are TRBV11-2 and TRBJ2-3; D unresolved. Germline CDR1 reads SGHAT; CDR2 reads FQNNGV. The CDR3 sequence is 11 residues long. Trimming shortened V by 3 bases and J by 6 bases, and 4 bases separated the two germline ends. CDR3 region: CASSLGDTQYF. The CDR3 coding sequence is TGTGCCAGCAGCTTGGGCGATACGCAGTATTTT.

This chain joins TRBV6-2 or TRBV6-3 and TRBJ1-2; no clear D. The V end was cut by 4 bases, the J end by 8 bases, with 17 bases between. Germline lookup yields CDR1 MNHEY and CDR2 SVGEGT. The CDR3 consists of 14 residues. The CDR3 DNA is TGTGCCAGCAGTTTCGGATTTGGGGAGTGGGGCTACACCTTC. This codes for CASSFGFGEWGYTF.

The V call is TRBV5-6, the J call TRBJ2-3; possible D gene TRBD2, 6 bases. Germline V CDR1 and CDR2: SGHDT, YYEEEE. Trimming took off 1 base at V and 8 bases at J, with 11 bases between the two ends. The CDR3 covers 13 residues. The CDR3 loop reads CASSLQPEGTQYF. CDR3 sequence (DNA): TGTGCCAGCAGCTTGCAGCCGGAGGGTACGCAGTATTTT. The entire variable domain, with the rest obtained from reference TRBV5-6 and TRBJ2-3, is as follows: DAGVTQSPTHLIKTRGQQVTLRCSPKSGHDTVSWYQQALGQGPQFIFQYYEEEERQRGNFPDRFSGHQFPNYSSELNVNALLLGDSALYLCASSLQPEGTQYFGPGTRLTVL.

This clone has just one count. The V gene is TRBV9, the J gene TRBJ2-1, with D hard to call. The CDR3 is made up of 13 amino acids. The germline gives CDR1 SGDLS, CDR2 YYNGEE. V dropped 3 bases and J dropped 9 bases, with 13 bases sitting between them. CDR3: CASSAAAAREQFF. DNA of the CDR3: TGTGCCAGCAGCGCCGCGGCAGCTCGTGAGCAGTTCTTC. Using reference TRBV9 and TRBJ2-1 for the parts outside the CDR3, the full variable domain is DSGVTQTPKHLITATGQRVTLRCSPRSGDLSVYWYQQSLDQGLQFLIQYYNGEERAKGNILERFSAQQFPDLHSELNLSSLELGDSALYFCASSAAAAREQFFGPGTRLTVL.

This clone came up once. This sequence joins TRBV4-3 and TRBJ1-1; D remains unclear. The V gene's germline CDR1 is LGHNA and CDR2 YSLEER. Deletions cut 0 bases from V and 7 bases from J, with 15 bases between. This CDR3 contains 15 residues. In DNA, the CDR3 is TGCGCCAGCAGCCAAGACCGGTCAGCGACTGTTGAAGCTTTCTTT. This translates into CASSQDRSATVEAFF.

This clone appeared a few times. This rearrangement joins TRBV10-3 to TRBJ1-3; a weak D match, TRBD1 (6 bases). The V and J ends lost 2 bases and 0 bases respectively, with 11 bases between them. CDR3 length equals 16 residues. Germline V lookup: CDR1 ENHRY, CDR2 SYGVKD. Here the CDR3 DNA reads TGTGCCATCAGTGAGAGAGGGGGAAGCTCTGGAAACACCATATATTTT. Protein: CAISERGGSSGNTIYF.

The chain's CDR3 is CASSVQGKNTEAFF. The CDR3 DNA is TGTGCCAGCAGTGTACAGGGGAAAAACACTGAAGCTTTCTTT. J is TRBJ1-1 and V is TRBV27, with TRBD1 identical over 7 bases. This CDR3 has 14 amino acids. The trim removed 5 bases at V and 2 bases at J, leaving 5 bases unmatched. Germline V gene sequence: CDR1 MNHEY, CDR2 SMNVEV (reference sequence).

The count of this clone is one. The V gene is TRBV10-2, the J gene TRBJ2-5; D is perhaps TRBD1 (6 bases). Per germline, CDR1 WSHSY and CDR2 SAAADI. V was shortened by 5 bases and J by 5 bases, with 12 bases between the two germline ends. The CDR3 runs to 13 residues. In DNA, the CDR3 is TGCGCCAGCAGTCCGACAGGAGCGGAGACCCAGTACTTC. Protein: CASSPTGAETQYF.

V usage is TRBV5-1 and J usage is TRBJ1-2; D is possibly TRBD1 (6 bases). The CDR3 extends over 16 amino acids. Trimming cost V 4 bases and J 3 bases, with 19 bases left between them. Germline V gene data show CDR1 as SGHRS and CDR2 as YFSETQ. CDR3 protein: CASSPLGGGMHYGYTF. The CDR3 DNA is TGCGCCAGCAGCCCTCTGGGAGGGGGGATGCACTATGGCTACACCTTC.

The chain links TRBV10-3 to TRBJ2-5; 13 bases align to TRBD2. Germline loops: CDR1 ENHRY, CDR2 SYGVKD. Losses at the gene ends were 0 bases for V and 5 bases for J; bases not matched to a gene: 0. The CDR3 is 15 amino acids. CDR3 amino acids: CAISESTSGGETQYF. DNA for the CDR3: TGTGCCATCAGTGAGTCGACTAGCGGGGGGGAGACCCAGTACTTC.

The chain couples TRBV6-5 to TRBJ1-1; D is unresolved. The germline CDR1 and CDR2 sequences are MNHEY and SVGAGI. CDR3 length: 11 amino acids. V lost 5 bases to trimming and J lost 10 bases, with 11 bases between them. The CDR3 nucleotides read TGTGCCAGCAGTCCCCAGGTTAGAGCTTTCTTT. It is translated as CASSPQVRAFF.

The chain uses TRBV11-2 and TRBJ2-1, with 11 positions matching TRBD2. V dropped 3 bases and J dropped 8; count of bases not matched to a gene: 6. The CDR3 has 15 residues. Germline V lookup: CDR1 SGHAT, CDR2 FQNNGV. The chain's CDR3 is CASSFSGGASDEQFF. CDR3 bases: TGTGCCAGCAGCTTTAGCGGGGGGGCCTCTGATGAGCAGTTCTTC. The full variable domain, its missing parts supplied by reference TRBV11-2 and TRBJ2-1, is EAGVAQSPRYKIIEKRQSVAFWCNPISGHATLYWYQQILGQGPKLLIQFQNNGVVDDSQLPKDRFSAERLKGVDSTLKIQPAKLEDSAVYLCASSFSGGASDEQFFGPGTRLTVL.

This chain links TRBV18 with TRBJ2-6; 7 nucleotides line up with TRBD1. CDR3 length: 17 amino acids. Germline V gene data show CDR1 as KGHSH and CDR2 as LQKENI. With 5 bases clipped from V and 0 bases from J, the junction kept 7 bases outside the gene matches. CDR3 coding DNA: TGTGCCAGCTCAAACGACAGGACAGGCTCTGGGGCCAACGTCCTGACTTTC. Amino acid sequence: CASSNDRTGSGANVLTF.

The chain joins TRBV19 to TRBJ1-1; D perhaps matches TRBD1 (6 bases). This CDR3 contains 15 residues. Germline CDR1 is LNHDA and CDR2 is SQIVND (reference sequence). Trimming shortened V by 7 bases and J by 8 bases, and 23 bases separated the two germline ends. In nucleotides, the CDR3 is TGTGCCAGTATCCCGGGACAAAGCCTCCTCGGCGAAGCTTTCTTT. As protein: CASIPGQSLLGEAFF.

V usage is TRBV18 and J usage is TRBJ1-2; TRBD1 is a possible D gene (6 bases). V was shortened by 2 bases and J by 4 bases, with 17 bases between the two germline ends. This CDR3 contains 16 residues. Germline lookup yields CDR1 KGHSH and CDR2 LQKENI. The CDR3 reads CASSPSAGAQGYGYTF. Here the CDR3 DNA reads TGTGCCAGCTCACCATCCGCAGGGGCGCAGGGCTATGGCTACACCTTC.

Points on this clone: The junction does not match germline at one end; this may be a read error. The chain combines TRBV5-1 with TRBJ2-7; 10 nucleotides agree with TRBD1. The CDR3 has 14 residues. Per the germline V gene, CDR1 is SGHRS and CDR2 is YFSETQ. The CDR3 bases are TGCGCCAGCAGCCCAGGGGGGACAGGGGATGACAGTAGCTTC. Amino acid sequence: CASSPGGTGDDSSF.

V usage is TRBV19 and J usage is TRBJ2-7; TRBD2 matches 7 bases. Per the germline V gene, CDR1 is LNHDA and CDR2 is SQIVND (reference sequence). The CDR3 extends over 14 amino acids. V dropped 5 bases and J dropped 0; count of bases not matched to a gene: 4. The chain's CDR3 is CASSSGGGSYEQYF. Written as DNA, the CDR3 is TGTGCCAGTAGTTCGGGGGGAGGCTCCTACGAGCAGTACTTC.

The V call is TRBV7-2, the J call TRBJ1-4; perhaps TRBD1 as D (6 bases). The germline gives CDR1 SGHTA, CDR2 FQGNSA. CDR3 length: 19 amino acids. V was cut by 1 base and J by 0 bases, with 18 bases left in between. The CDR3, as DNA: TGTGCCAGCAGCTTAGTTTATCAGGGAGGGGGTGCAACTAATGAAAAACTGTTTTTT. This sequence encodes CASSLVYQGGGATNEKLFF.

CDR3 amino acids: CASSLNRGLGYGYTF. Here the CDR3 DNA reads TGTGCCAGCAGCCTTAACAGGGGGTTGGGCTATGGCTACACCTTC. The chain joins TRBV3-1 (or the pseudogene TRBV3-2) to TRBJ1-2, with 8 bases matching TRBD1. CDR1 is LGHDT and CDR2 is YNNKEL in the germline V gene (reference sequence). The CDR3 is 15 residues long. With V trimmed by 4 bases and J by 4 bases, 8 bases remained unmatched.

The chain is built from TRBV29-1 and TRBJ2-3; the match to TRBD2 covers 12 bases. There are 14 residues in the CDR3. The junction had 3 bases not matched to a gene; V was cut back by 6 bases and J by 2 bases. Germline V lookup: CDR1 SQVTM, CDR2 ANQGSEA. Here the CDR3 DNA reads TGCAGCGTCCGACTAGCGGGGGTCACAGATACGCAGTATTTT. It encodes CSVRLAGVTDTQYF.

The chain links TRBV5-4 to TRBJ2-1, with 7 bases lining up with TRBD1. The junction had 9 bases not matched to a gene; V was cut back by 4 bases and J by 2 bases. The length of the CDR3 is 16 residues. Germline V gives CDR1 SGHNT, CDR2 YYREEE (reference sequence). CDR3 DNA: TGTGCCAGCAGCCCCCTACCGGGACAGACCTACAATGAGCAGTTCTTC. Protein sequence: CASSPLPGQTYNEQFF.

This sequence joins TRBV5-1 and TRBJ1-3; 9 nucleotides align to TRBD1. There are 16 residues in the CDR3. CDR1 SGHRS and CDR2 YFSETQ come from the germline V gene. Unmatched junction bases numbered 12, after V lost 3 bases and J lost 8 bases. In nucleotides, the CDR3 is TGCGCCAGCAGCTCGGACAGGGGCGACCCCAGTGACACCATATATTTT. Translation gives CASSSDRGDPSDTIYF.

This clone has a single count. This chain uses TRBV7-2 with TRBJ2-3, with TRBD2 matching over 10 bases. There are 16 residues in the CDR3. Germline V gene sequence: CDR1 SGHTA, CDR2 FQGNSA. V dropped 5 bases and J dropped 2; count of bases not matched to a gene: 7. In DNA form, the CDR3 reads TGTGCCAGCAGCCCCCAGGGACTAGCGAACACAGATACGCAGTATTTT. Its translation is CASSPQGLANTDTQYF.

This clone was seen once. The V gene is TRBV19, the J gene TRBJ2-4; tentative D call: TRBD2 (7 bases). The CDR3 extends over 15 amino acids. The V gene lost 4 bases and the J gene lost 5 bases, with 15 bases spanning the gap. CDR1 and CDR2 (germline): LNHDA, SQIVND (reference sequence). CDR3 bases: TGTGCCAGTAGTACGAGGGGGGGTCTGGAAAACATTCAGTACTTC. Translation gives CASSTRGGLENIQYF.

The rearrangement uses TRBV10-2 and TRBJ2-3, with 10 bases lining up with TRBD2. This CDR3 contains 14 residues. Germline trimming cut 7 bases from V and 1 base from J; bases unmatched to any gene: 2. Germline V gene data show CDR1 as WSHSY and CDR2 as SAAADI. The CDR3 DNA sequence: TGCGCCAGCAAAGCGGGGGGGGGCACAGATACGCAGTATTTT. Its translation is CASKAGGGTDTQYF.

The chain recombines TRBV19 with TRBJ1-6; the D is unclear. V was trimmed by 5 bases and J by 8 bases, leaving 10 bases between them. CDR1 is LNHDA and CDR2 is SQIVND in the germline V gene (reference sequence). This CDR3 contains 13 residues. CDR3 bases: TGTGCCAGTAGTTATAGGAGGGATTCACCCCTCCACTTT. This sequence encodes CASSYRRDSPLHF.

The V gene is TRBV6-1, the J gene TRBJ1-6; TRBD1 aligns across 8 bases. Germline CDR1 and CDR2: MNHNS and SASEGT. Trimming cost V 0 bases and J 1 base; bases outside gene matches: 8. This CDR3 is built from 19 residues. The CDR3 DNA sequence: TGTGCCAGCAGTGAAGCGGCCAGGGGGCGAAAGTCCTATAATTCACCCCTCCACTTT. It yields the protein CASSEAARGRKSYNSPLHF.

The chain carries TRBV5-1 and TRBJ2-5; tentatively, D is TRBD2 (5 bases). The germline V and J ends were trimmed by 1 base and 3 bases, with 10 bases remaining between them. This CDR3 spans 14 amino acids. CDR1 is SGHRS and CDR2 is YFSETQ in the germline V gene. The chain's CDR3 is CASSLTGGKETQYF. The CDR3 coding sequence is TGCGCCAGCAGCTTGACCGGAGGAAAAGAGACCCAGTACTTC.

The gene calls are TRBV2 and TRBJ1-6, with TRBD1 matching over 7 bases. CDR3 length equals 17 residues. V shed 4 bases, J shed 2 bases, and the junction held 8 bases outside the gene matches. Germline assignment: CDR1 SNHLY and CDR2 FYNNEI. CDR3 protein: CASSGTGVTTYNSPLHF. The CDR3 nucleotides are TGTGCCAGCAGTGGTACAGGGGTAACCACCTATAATTCACCCCTCCACTTT.

The V call is TRBV20-1, the J call TRBJ2-6; 8 nucleotides agree with TRBD2. The CDR3 length is 16 residues. The V gene end was trimmed by 3 bases and the J gene end by 2 bases; junction bases not matched to a gene: 6. Per germline, CDR1 DFQATT and CDR2 SNEGSKA (reference sequence). This chain's CDR3 is CSASRSGGTGANVLTF. The CDR3 nucleotides read TGCAGTGCTAGTCGGAGCGGGGGCACTGGGGCCAACGTCCTGACTTTC.

The chain joins TRBV5-4 to TRBJ2-3; tentative D call: TRBD2 (7 bases). The germline V gene has CDR1 SGHNT and CDR2 YYREEE (reference sequence). The CDR3 covers 19 residues. V lost 0 bases to trimming and J lost 1 base, with 21 bases between them. DNA of the CDR3: TGTGCCAGCAGCTTGGGGTTCTGGGGGGGCCCCCAGGGCACAGATACGCAGTATTTT. Protein: CASSLGFWGGPQGTDTQYF. Combining the CDR3 with reference TRBV5-4 and TRBJ2-3 gives the whole variable domain ETGVTQSPTHLIKTRGQQVTLRCSSQSGHNTVSWYQQALGQGPQFIFQYYREEENGRGNFPPRFSGLQFPNYSSELNVNALELDDSALYLCASSLGFWGGPQGTDTQYFGPGTRLTVL.